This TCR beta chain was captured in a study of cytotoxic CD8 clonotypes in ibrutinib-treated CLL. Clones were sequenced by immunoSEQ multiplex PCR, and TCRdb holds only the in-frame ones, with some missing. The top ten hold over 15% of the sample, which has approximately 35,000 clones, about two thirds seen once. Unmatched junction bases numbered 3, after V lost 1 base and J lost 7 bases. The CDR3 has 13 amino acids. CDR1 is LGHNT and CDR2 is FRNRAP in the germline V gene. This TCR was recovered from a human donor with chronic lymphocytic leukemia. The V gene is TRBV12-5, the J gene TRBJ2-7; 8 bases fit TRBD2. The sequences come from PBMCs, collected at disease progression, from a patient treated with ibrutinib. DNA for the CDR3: TGTGCTAGTGGTTTGGCCCGGGGGGGAGAGCAGTACTTC. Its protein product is CASGLARGGEQYF.